The 17 T cell receptor beta chains given below trace back to one sample, sequenced in a study of T cells after yellow fever vaccination. TCRdb redid the calling of the 5' RACE reads with MiXCR, one entry per CDR3 protein. The sample shows 350,000 to 450,000 distinct CDR3 sequences, around 6.5% of them seen only once. Sample: PBMCs, taken 5 days after the yellow fever booster vaccination. The receptors shown here come from a man aged 30 to 45 who received the YFV17D yellow fever vaccine.

The CDR3 loop is CAIEGLAQREQFF. CDR3 in DNA: TGTGCCATCGAAGGGCTAGCCCAAAGGGAGCAGTTCTTC. This chain joins TRBV10-3 and TRBJ2-1; possible D gene TRBD2, 5 bases. Germline CDR1 ENHRY, CDR2 SYGVKD. With 8 bases removed from V and 10 bases from J, the gap between germline ends came to 18 bases. CDR3 length: 13 residues.

The rearrangement joins TRBV25-1 to TRBJ2-7; no clear D gene. Trimming pared 5 bases from V and 1 base from J, leaving 12 bases between. Looked up from germline, CDR1 is MGHDK and CDR2 is SYGVNS. This CDR3 contains 14 residues. CDR3 loop: CASSQLHPSYEQYF. CDR3 DNA: TGTGCCAGCAGTCAACTACACCCATCCTACGAGCAGTACTTC.

This clonotype was seen repeatedly, ten times or more. The chain links TRBV7-2 to TRBJ2-5, with D maybe TRBD2 (5 bases). Germline V CDR1 and CDR2: SGHTA, FQGNSA. The CDR3 runs 15 residues. V shed 0 bases and J shed 1 base, with 9 bases lying between them. CDR3 nucleotide sequence: TGTGCCAGCAGCTTAGCGCTCGCGGGCCAAGAGACCCAGTACTTC. Translation gives CASSLALAGQETQYF.

This clonotype came up a few times. The chain has TRBV29-1 and TRBJ2-7; 7 nucleotides agree with TRBD1. V lost 6 bases and J lost 5; bases outside the gene matches: 19. The CDR3 runs to 16 residues. Germline V gene sequence: CDR1 SQVTM, CDR2 ANQGSEA. CDR3 bases: TGCAGCGTCCTAGGGGACCCGGGACAGAGTATTGACGAGCAGTACTTC. It specifies CSVLGDPGQSIDEQYF.

The chain carries TRBV11-2 and TRBJ1-5, with D hard to call. V was pared by 6 bases and J by 2 bases, with 5 bases between. The CDR3 has 12 amino acids. CDR1 SGHAT and CDR2 FQNNGV come from the germline V gene. The CDR3, as DNA: TGTGCCAGCAGTGGTGGCAATCAGCCCCAGCATTTT. The encoded protein is CASSGGNQPQHF.

Notes on this clonotype: This may stem from a read error, because a much larger clone lies one nucleotide away. This rearrangement joins TRBV20-1 to TRBJ1-1; D possibly corresponds to TRBD1 (5 bases). The CDR3 spans 11 residues. Germline values: CDR1 DFQATT, CDR2 SNEGSKA (reference sequence). CDR3 sequence (DNA): TGCAGCCCGGGACCCTCAGCTGAAGCTTTATTT. It codes for CSPGPSAEALF.

V gene TRBV6-2 or TRBV6-3 combines with J gene TRBJ2-3; D remains ambiguous. Trimming took off 6 bases at V and 2 bases at J, with 12 bases between the two ends. CDR1 MNHEY and CDR2 SVGEGT come from the germline V gene. This CDR3 has 14 residues. CDR3 sequence (DNA): TGTGCCAGCAGCTATACAGCTCCCACAGATACGCAGTATTTT. Amino acids: CASSYTAPTDTQYF.

V and J are TRBV20-1 and TRBJ2-3; 7 bases map to TRBD2. The CDR3 is made up of 14 amino acids. Trimming took 5 bases from V and 2 from J; bases not matched to a gene: 7. Germline V lookup: CDR1 DFQATT, CDR2 SNEGSKA (reference sequence). Here the CDR3 DNA reads TGCAGTGCTTTATCGGGACTACACACAGATACGCAGTATTTT. Its protein product is CSALSGLHTDTQYF.

This clonotype was seen many times. The chain links TRBV5-1 to TRBJ2-2; D not resolved. This CDR3 has 15 residues. The V and J ends lost 4 bases and 0 bases respectively, with 10 bases between them. The germline V gene has CDR1 SGHRS and CDR2 YFSETQ. The CDR3 DNA sequence: TGCGCCAGCAGCGGCGCCGGCTCGAACACCGGGGAGCTGTTTTTT. Translated: CASSGAGSNTGELFF. Filled out from reference TRBV5-1 and TRBJ2-2, the complete variable domain reads KAGVTQTPRYLIKTRGQQVTLSCSPISGHRSVSWYQQTPGQGLQFLFEYFSETQRNKGNFPGRFSGRQFSNSRSEMNVSTLELGDSALYLCASSGAGSNTGELFFGEGSRLTVL.

V is TRBV29-1 and J is TRBJ2-7, with 8 bases aligning to TRBD1. Germline V gene lookup returns CDR1 SQVTM and CDR2 ANQGSEA. V gave up 5 bases and J gave up 0 bases; unmatched junction bases: 9. This CDR3 contains 15 residues. CDR3 amino acids: CSVWATGASSYEQYF. The CDR3, as DNA: TGCAGCGTTTGGGCGACAGGGGCAAGCTCCTACGAGCAGTACTTC.

A few counts support this clonotype. This sequence joins TRBV20-1 and TRBJ1-5; 7 bases agree with TRBD1. The CDR3 sequence is 14 residues long. Trimming removed 5 bases from V and 0 bases from J; junction bases left unmatched: 4. CDR1 is DFQATT and CDR2 is SNEGSKA in the germline V gene (reference sequence). The chain's CDR3 is CSAEQGHSNQPQHF. As DNA, the CDR3 is TGCAGTGCTGAACAGGGGCATAGCAATCAGCCCCAGCATTTT.

The chain employs TRBV7-2 and TRBJ2-7; D might be TRBD1 (6 bases). The CDR3 is 14 residues long. Germline loops: CDR1 SGHTA, CDR2 FQGNSA. V lost 1 base to trimming and J lost 4 bases, with 11 bases between them. In nucleotides, the CDR3 is TGTGCCAGCAGCTTAGGACAGGATTATTACGAGCAGTACTTC. This sequence encodes CASSLGQDYYEQYF.

The chain uses TRBV10-1 and TRBJ2-1; D remains ambiguous. The CDR3 has 14 residues. V dropped 3 bases and J dropped 7 bases, with 13 bases sitting between them. Looked up from germline, CDR1 is WNHNN and CDR2 is SYGVQD (reference sequence). This chain's CDR3 is CASSDQGTKNEQFF. DNA for the CDR3: TGCGCCAGCAGTGATCAAGGCACAAAAAATGAGCAGTTCTTC.

The chain joins TRBV3-1 to TRBJ2-2, with unresolved D. Per the germline V gene, CDR1 is LGHDT and CDR2 is YNNKEL (reference sequence). V was clipped by 0 bases and J by 1 base, with 6 bases between them. The CDR3 runs to 15 residues. In DNA, the CDR3 is TGTGCCAGCAGCCAAGATCTCCTGAACACCGGGGAGCTGTTTTTT. Translated, it gives CASSQDLLNTGELFF.

This chain connects TRBV4-3 to TRBJ2-5; D tentatively fits TRBD1 or TRBD2 (5 bases each). The CDR3 totals 17 residues. The ends were cut back, 0 bases at V and 5 bases at J, with 19 bases in the middle. Looked up from germline, CDR1 is LGHNA and CDR2 is YSLEER. CDR3 coding DNA: TGCGCCAGCAGCCAAGATGCAAGGATCCAGGGAGAGGAGACCCAGTACTTC. This gives the protein CASSQDARIQGEETQYF.

This clonotype has a count of ten or more. The genes are TRBV6-2 or TRBV6-3 and TRBJ2-3; a weak D match, TRBD2 (5 bases). The CDR3 consists of 14 residues. V was pared by 7 bases and J by 6 bases, with 17 bases between. Germline-derived CDR1 and CDR2 are MNHEY and SVGEGT. CDR3 DNA: TGTGCCAGCACCTCTACTAGATCGGCGGATACGCAGTATTTT. Amino acids: CASTSTRSADTQYF.

This clonotype has more than one count but fewer than ten. This chain links TRBV5-1 with TRBJ1-1; the D is unclear. The germline V and J ends were trimmed by 7 bases and 1 base, with 11 bases remaining between them. Germline CDR1 is SGHRS and CDR2 is YFSETQ. The CDR3 loop spans 13 amino acids. CDR3 sequence (DNA): TGCGCCAGCTACATTCAAGCGAACACTGAAGCTTTCTTT. This gives the protein CASYIQANTEAFF.